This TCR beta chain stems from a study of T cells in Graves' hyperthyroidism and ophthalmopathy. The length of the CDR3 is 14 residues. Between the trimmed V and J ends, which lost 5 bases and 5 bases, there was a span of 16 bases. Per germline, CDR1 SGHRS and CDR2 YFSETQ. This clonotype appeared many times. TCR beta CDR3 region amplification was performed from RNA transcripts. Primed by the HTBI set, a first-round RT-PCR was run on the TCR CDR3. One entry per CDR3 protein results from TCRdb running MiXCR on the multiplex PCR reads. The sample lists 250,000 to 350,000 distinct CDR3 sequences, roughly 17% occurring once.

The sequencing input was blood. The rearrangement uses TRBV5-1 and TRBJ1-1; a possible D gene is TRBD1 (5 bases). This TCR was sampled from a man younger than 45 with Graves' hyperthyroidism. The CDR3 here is CASRDARVGTEAFF. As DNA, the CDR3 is TGCGCCAGCAGGGACGCCAGGGTGGGAACTGAAGCTTTCTTT.